This TCR beta chain appears in the sequencing data of a study of cytomegalovirus exposure and HLA in healthy donors. Study-wide results and caveats: As confirmed in vitro, a few CMV-associated chains were specific for CMV antigens.

Points on this clone: The antigen remains undetermined.

The CDR3 is 14 amino acids. V dropped 5 bases and J dropped 8 bases, with 18 bases sitting between them. Germline lookup yields CDR1 MNHEY and CDR2 SVGAGI. Only in-frame clones appear in the TCRdb table, and some are missing; sequencing was by immunoSEQ multiplex PCR. The profile shows a few hundred thousand clones, approximately 80% of them singletons. The specimen was PBMCs. The chain uses TRBV6-5 and TRBJ1-2, with a possible D match to TRBD1 (5 bases). This clonotype was obtained from a woman aged 30 to 39 in good health and CMV-seropositive. The CDR3 loop reads CASSRDQGGPGYTF. CDR3 sequence (DNA): TGTGCCAGCAGTCGGGACCAGGGAGGCCCCGGCTACACCTTC.